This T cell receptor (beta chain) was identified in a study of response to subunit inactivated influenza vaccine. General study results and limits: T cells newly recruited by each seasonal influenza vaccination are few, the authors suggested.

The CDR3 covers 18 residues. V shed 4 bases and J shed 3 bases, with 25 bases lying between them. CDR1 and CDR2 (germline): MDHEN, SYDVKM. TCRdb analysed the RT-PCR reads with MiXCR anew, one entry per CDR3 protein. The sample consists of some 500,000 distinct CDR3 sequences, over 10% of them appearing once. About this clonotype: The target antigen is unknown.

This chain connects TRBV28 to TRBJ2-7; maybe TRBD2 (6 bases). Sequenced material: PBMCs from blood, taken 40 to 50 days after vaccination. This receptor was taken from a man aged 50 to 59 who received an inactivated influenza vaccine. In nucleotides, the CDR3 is TGTGCCAGCAGTTATACAACCCTAGGGACTTCCCTCCACTACGAGCAGTACTTC. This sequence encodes CASSYTTLGTSLHYEQYF. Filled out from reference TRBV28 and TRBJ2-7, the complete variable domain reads DVKVTQSSRYLVKRTGEKVFLECVQDMDHENMFWYRQDPGLGLRLIYFSYDVKMKEKGDIPEGYSVSREKKERFSLILESASTNQTSMYLCASSYTTLGTSLHYEQYFGPGTRLTVT.